The T cell receptor (beta chain) described here comes from a study of cytomegalovirus exposure and HLA in healthy donors. Profiling relied on immunoSEQ multiplex PCR, and the TCRdb table lists in-frame clones only, not all of them. In the table there are 130,000 to 150,000 clones, roughly nine tenths of which are singletons. The sample consisted of PBMCs. This receptor was obtained from a woman aged 18 to 35 in good health and CMV-seropositive.

The CDR3 loop reads CASSLGRGGRGRYNEQFF. In nucleotides, the CDR3 is TGTGCCAGCAGCTTAGGCAGGGGGGGCAGGGGGCGATACAATGAGCAGTTCTTC. The gene calls are TRBV11-2 and TRBJ2-1; possible D gene TRBD1, 8 bases. Per germline, CDR1 SGHAT and CDR2 FQNNGV. The V gene lost 1 base and the J gene lost 4 bases, with 20 bases spanning the gap. The CDR3 runs to 18 residues.